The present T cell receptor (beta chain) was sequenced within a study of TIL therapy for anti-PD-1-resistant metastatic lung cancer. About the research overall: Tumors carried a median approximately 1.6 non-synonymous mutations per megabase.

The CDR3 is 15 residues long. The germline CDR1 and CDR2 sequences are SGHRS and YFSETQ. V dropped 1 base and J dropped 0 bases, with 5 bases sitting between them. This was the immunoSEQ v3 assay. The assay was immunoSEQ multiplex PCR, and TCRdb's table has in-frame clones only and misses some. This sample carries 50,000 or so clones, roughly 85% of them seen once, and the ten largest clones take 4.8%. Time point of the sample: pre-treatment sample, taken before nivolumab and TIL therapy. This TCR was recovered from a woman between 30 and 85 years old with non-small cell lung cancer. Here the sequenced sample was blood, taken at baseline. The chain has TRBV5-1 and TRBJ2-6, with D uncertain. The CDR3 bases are TGCGCCAGCAGCTTGTCCCTCTCTGGGGCCAACGTCCTGACTTTC. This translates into CASSLSLSGANVLTF.